This T cell receptor beta chain stems from a study of blood T cell repertoires in COVID-19 (dated by TCRdb to 2019 to 2021). For the wider study: Samples from collaborators originated in the United States, Italy and Spain and spanned both the acute and convalescent phases of COVID-19. The material from the prospective study consisted of cDNA or gDNA derived from T cells, B-cell-depleted T cells, or PBMCs. Subjects who had been exposed to COVID-19, were actively infected with it, or had recovered from it provided the deeply sampled blood TCRbeta repertoires that made up the dataset. A freely available public database, intended as a resource for researchers studying the immune response to SARS-CoV-2, is where the repertoires were released. Samples came from the ongoing ImmuneRACE study (first 160 participants) plus 1,254 subjects from 6 global collaborators. Sample metadata almost always included a de-identified subject ID, COVID-19 status, age in years and sex. Where available, HLA class I and class II types were obtained from metadata supplied by the sample provider rather than from assay-based typing. The paper's findings and limits, for the study overall: Clinical and demographic metadata were provided uncurated, with the amount varying by source and participant.

This clone was seen only once. Its antigen is still unknown. Base qualities are not recorded, but no much larger clone differs from it by a single base. The CDR3 spans 14 residues, from the cysteine through the phenylalanine. Only the CDR3 region is kept as DNA, spanning 42 bases read in frame from base 1. At the junction V is shortened by 8 bases and J by 3 bases; bases outside the gene matches: 5. As encoded in the germline V gene (reference sequence), CDR1 is SEHNR while CDR2 is FQNEAQ. TCRbeta CDR3 regions were amplified from genomic DNA by means of the immunoSEQ Assay, a bias-controlled multiplex PCR. From the authors' description of their analysis: Within the assay, amplification of reference gene primers was used to estimate how many nucleated cells each sample contained. To quantify the absolute abundance of each unique TCRbeta CDR3 rearrangement, sequence reads were collapsed and filtered. For each sample, productive Simpson clonality was calculated by taking the square root of Simpson's diversity index across productive rearrangements. The clones in this table, taken by TCRdb from immuneACCESS, are in-frame only. Not every clone is retained; where verified, under half of the shortfall comes from an unresolved V gene, and the cause of the rest is unknown. V and J calls and clone size are as listed in that table; D and trimming were resolved from the DNA. The sample includes 200,000 or so clones, with approximately 82% observed a single time. The ten largest clones take up approximately 6.9% of the sample.

Collaborating institutions collected whole blood in K2EDTA tubes following their own protocols. Collaborator samples were shipped for TCRbeta analysis as frozen whole blood, isolated PBMCs, or DNA extracted from either sample type. This receptor was obtained from a human donor with acute or convalescent COVID-19. The donor label of this sample is uncertain. Recombination linked TRBV7-9 to TRBJ2-3, with TRBD2 matching 10 junction bases. The sequenced sample consisted of peripheral blood. At the DNA level, the sequence is TGTGCCAGCGGCCGACTAGCGGGTACAGATACGCAGTATTTT. Its translation is CASGRLAGTDTQYF.